The clone carrying this T cell receptor (beta chain) was observed a few times. Its target is unknown. The sample comes from a study of blood T cells in healthy people across ages. Study findings and constraints: Estimated diversity, derived from one million T cells, was regarded as an underestimate.

The authors ran a second PCR of about 7 to 11 cycles using a sample-barcoded 5' primer and a J-beta primer mix. TCRdb re-derived calls from the 5' RACE reads in MiXCR, one entry per CDR3 protein. The table records about 540,000 distinct CDR3 sequences, less than 25% of them present only once. Germline V gene sequence: CDR1 KGHDR, CDR2 SFDVKD. CDR3 size: 15 residues. V trimming: 5 bases; J trimming: 1 base; junction bases outside the gene matches: 1. Separately, the same data were catalogued under a study of T cells of mothers and their children. That work adds: The donors comprised a handful of children and their three healthy Caucasian mothers.

The V and J genes are TRBV24-1 and TRBJ2-5; 12 bases agree with TRBD2. This clonotype was obtained from a boy aged 5-17 years in good health. Sequencing was carried out using blood. Here the CDR3 DNA reads TGTGCCACCAGTGCTAGCGGGGGGGCCCAAGAGACCCAGTACTTC. This sequence encodes CATSASGGAQETQYF.